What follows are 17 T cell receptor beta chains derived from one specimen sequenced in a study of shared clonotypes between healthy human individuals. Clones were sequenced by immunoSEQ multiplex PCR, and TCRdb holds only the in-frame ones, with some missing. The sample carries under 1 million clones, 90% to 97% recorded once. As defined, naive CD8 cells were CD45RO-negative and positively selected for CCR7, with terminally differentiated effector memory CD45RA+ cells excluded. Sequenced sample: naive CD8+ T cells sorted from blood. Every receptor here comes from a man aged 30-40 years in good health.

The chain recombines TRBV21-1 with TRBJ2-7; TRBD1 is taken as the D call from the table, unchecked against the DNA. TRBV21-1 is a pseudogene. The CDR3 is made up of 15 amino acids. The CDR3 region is CASSNEGQGRSEQYF. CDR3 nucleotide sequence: TGTGCCAGCTCAAACGAGGGACAGGGGAGGTCCGAGCAGTACTTC.

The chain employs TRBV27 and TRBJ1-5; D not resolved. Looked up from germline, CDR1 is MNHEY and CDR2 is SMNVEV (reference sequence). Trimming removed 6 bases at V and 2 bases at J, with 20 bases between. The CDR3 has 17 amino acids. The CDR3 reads CASRPGMYGSGNQPQHF. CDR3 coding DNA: TGTGCCAGCAGACCGGGGATGTACGGCAGCGGCAATCAGCCCCAGCATTTT.

The CDR3 region is CASSRDAGDSWYGYTF. CDR3 nucleotides: TGCGCCAGCAGCAGGGACGCCGGGGACAGTTGGTATGGCTACACCTTC. The V gene is TRBV5-1, the J gene TRBJ1-2; 7 nucleotides match TRBD1. V dropped 4 bases and J dropped 5; count of bases not matched to a gene: 14. Germline CDR1 reads SGHRS; CDR2 reads YFSETQ. This CDR3 is 16 amino acids long.

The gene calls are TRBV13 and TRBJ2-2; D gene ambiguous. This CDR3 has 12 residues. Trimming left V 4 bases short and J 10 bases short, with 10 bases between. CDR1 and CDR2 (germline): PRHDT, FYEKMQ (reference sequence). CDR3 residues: CASSYRPEELFF. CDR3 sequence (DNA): TGTGCCAGCAGCTACCGACCAGAGGAGCTGTTTTTT.

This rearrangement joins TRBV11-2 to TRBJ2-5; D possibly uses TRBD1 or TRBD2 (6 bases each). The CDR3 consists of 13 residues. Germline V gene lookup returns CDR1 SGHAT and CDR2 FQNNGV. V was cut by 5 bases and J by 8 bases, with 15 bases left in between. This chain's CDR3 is CASSLGGLPTQYF. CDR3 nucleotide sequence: TGTGCCAGCAGCCTTGGGGGGCTCCCCACCCAGTACTTC.

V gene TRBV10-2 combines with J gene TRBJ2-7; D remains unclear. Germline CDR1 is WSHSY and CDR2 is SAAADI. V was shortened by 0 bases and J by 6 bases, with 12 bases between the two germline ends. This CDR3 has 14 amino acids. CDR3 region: CASSESLGSFEQYF. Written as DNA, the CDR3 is TGCGCCAGCAGTGAGTCGTTGGGATCGTTCGAGCAGTACTTC.

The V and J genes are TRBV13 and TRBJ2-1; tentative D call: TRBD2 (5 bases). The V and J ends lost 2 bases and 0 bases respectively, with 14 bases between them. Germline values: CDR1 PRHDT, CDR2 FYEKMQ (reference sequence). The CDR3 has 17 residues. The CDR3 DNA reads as TGTGCCAGCAGCTTATTGGGCGGGCGTCCCTCCTACAATGAGCAGTTCTTC. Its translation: CASSLLGGRPSYNEQFF.

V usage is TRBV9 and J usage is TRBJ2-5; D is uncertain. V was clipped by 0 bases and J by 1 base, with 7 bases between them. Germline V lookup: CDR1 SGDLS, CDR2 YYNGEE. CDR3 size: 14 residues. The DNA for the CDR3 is TGTGCCAGCAGCGTAGACGTAGGCCAAGAGACCCAGTACTTC. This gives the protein CASSVDVGQETQYF.

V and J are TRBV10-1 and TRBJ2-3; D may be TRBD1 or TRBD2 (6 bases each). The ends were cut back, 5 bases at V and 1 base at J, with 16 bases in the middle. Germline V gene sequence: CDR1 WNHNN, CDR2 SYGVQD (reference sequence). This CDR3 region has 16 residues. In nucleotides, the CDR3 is TGCGCCAGCAGTCTTTTTTCGGGGGCAGGCACAGATACGCAGTATTTT. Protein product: CASSLFSGAGTDTQYF.

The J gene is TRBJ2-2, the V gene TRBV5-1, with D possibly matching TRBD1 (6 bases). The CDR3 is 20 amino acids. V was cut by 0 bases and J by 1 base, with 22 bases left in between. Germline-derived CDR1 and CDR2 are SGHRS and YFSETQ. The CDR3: CASSLGTGLGRVRNTGELFF. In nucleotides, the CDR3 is TGCGCCAGCAGCTTGGGTACAGGGCTAGGTCGAGTGAGGAACACCGGGGAGCTGTTTTTT. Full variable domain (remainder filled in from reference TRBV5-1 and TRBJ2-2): KAGVTQTPRYLIKTRGQQVTLSCSPISGHRSVSWYQQTPGQGLQFLFEYFSETQRNKGNFPGRFSGRQFSNSRSEMNVSTLELGDSALYLCASSLGTGLGRVRNTGELFFGEGSRLTVL.

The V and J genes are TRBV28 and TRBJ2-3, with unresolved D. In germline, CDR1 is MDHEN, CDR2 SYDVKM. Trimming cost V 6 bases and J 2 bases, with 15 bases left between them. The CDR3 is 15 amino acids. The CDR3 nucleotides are TGTGCCAGCAGCCCTCCCGCCCTCGACACAGATACGCAGTATTTT. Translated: CASSPPALDTDTQYF.

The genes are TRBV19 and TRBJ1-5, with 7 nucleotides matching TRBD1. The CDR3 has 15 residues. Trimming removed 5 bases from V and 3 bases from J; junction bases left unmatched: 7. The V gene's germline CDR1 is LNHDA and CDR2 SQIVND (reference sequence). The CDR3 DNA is TGTGCCAGTAGTCCCCGGGACAGCCCCAATCAGCCCCAGCATTTT. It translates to CASSPRDSPNQPQHF.

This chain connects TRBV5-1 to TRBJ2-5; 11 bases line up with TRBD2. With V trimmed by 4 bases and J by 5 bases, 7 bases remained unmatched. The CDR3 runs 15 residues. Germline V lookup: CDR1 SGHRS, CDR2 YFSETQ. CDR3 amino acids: CASSPRSGRVETQYF. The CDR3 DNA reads TGCGCCAGCAGCCCCCGTAGCGGGAGGGTCGAGACCCAGTACTTC.

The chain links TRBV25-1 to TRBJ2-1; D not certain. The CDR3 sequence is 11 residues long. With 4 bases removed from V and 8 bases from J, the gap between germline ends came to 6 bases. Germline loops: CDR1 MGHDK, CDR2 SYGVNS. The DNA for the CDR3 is TGTGCCAGCAGTGTGGGCTATGAGCAGTTCTTC. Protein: CASSVGYEQFF.

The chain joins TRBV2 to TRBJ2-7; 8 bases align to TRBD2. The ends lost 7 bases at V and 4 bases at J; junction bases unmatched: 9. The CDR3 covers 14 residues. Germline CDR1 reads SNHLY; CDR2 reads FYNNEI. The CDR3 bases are TGTGCCAGCAATGTAGCGGGAACGTCGTACGAGCAGTACTTC. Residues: CASNVAGTSYEQYF. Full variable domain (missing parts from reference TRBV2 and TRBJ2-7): EPEVTQTPSHQVTQMGQEVILRCVPISNHLYFYWYRQILGQKVEFLVSFYNNEISEKSEIFDDQFSVERPDGSNFTLKIRSTKLEDSAMYFCASNVAGTSYEQYFGPGTRLTVT.

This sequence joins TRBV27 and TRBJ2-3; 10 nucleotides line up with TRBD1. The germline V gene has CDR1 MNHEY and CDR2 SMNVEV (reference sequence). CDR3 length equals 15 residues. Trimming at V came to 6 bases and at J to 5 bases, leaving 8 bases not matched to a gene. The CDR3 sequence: CASRPTGTGVDTQYF. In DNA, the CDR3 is TGTGCCAGCAGGCCCACCGGGACAGGGGTAGATACGCAGTATTTT.

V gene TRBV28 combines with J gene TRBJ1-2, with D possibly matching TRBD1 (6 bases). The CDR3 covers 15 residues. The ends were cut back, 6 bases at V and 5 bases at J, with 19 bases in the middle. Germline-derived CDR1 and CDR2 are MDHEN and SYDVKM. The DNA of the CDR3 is TGTGCCAGCAGCTCCCGGGGACAACGAAGGTATGGCTACACCTTC. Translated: CASSSRGQRRYGYTF.